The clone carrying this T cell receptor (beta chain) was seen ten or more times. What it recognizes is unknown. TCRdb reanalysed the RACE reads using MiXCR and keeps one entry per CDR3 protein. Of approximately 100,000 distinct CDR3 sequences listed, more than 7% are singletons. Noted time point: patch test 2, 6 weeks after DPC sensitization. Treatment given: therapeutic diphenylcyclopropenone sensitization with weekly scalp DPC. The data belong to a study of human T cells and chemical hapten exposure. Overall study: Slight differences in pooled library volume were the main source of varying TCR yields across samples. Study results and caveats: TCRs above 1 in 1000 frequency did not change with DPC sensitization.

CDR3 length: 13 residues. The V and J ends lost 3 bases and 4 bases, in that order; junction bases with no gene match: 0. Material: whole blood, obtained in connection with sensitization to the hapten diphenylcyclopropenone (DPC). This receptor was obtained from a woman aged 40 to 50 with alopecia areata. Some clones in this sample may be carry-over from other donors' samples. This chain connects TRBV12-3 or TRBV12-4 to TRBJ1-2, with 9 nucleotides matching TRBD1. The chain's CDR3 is CASSLGQGYGYTF. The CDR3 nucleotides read TGTGCCAGCAGTTTGGGACAGGGCTATGGCTACACCTTC.